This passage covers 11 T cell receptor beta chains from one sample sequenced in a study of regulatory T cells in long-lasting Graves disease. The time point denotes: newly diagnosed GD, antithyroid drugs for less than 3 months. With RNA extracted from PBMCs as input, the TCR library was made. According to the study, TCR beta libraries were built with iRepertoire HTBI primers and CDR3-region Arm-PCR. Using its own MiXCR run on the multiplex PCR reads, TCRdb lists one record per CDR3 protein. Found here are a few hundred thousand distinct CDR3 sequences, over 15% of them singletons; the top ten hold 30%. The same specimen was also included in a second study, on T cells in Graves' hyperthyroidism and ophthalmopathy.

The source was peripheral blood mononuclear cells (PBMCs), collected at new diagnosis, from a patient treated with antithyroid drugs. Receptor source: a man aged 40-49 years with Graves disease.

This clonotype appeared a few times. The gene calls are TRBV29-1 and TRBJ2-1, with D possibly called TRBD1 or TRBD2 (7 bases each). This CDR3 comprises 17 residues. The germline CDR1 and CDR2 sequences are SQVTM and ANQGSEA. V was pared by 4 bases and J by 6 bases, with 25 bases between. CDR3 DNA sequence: TGCAGCGTTGGTGGGTCAAGGGAGGGGGCCAGGTCCAATGAGCAGTTCTTC. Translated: CSVGGSREGARSNEQFF.

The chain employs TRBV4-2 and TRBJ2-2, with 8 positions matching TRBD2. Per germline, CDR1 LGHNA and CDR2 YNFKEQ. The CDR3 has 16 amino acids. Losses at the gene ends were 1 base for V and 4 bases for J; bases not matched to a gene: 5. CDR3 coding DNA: TGTGCCAGCAGCCAAGGTAGCGGGGCAACCACCGGGGAGCTGTTTTTT. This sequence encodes CASSQGSGATTGELFF.

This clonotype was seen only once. The CDR3 nucleotides read TGTGCCAGCAGCTTAAGCTCGGGGCTTTCCGGCAGGGTTTATTCACCCCTCCACTTT. As protein: CASSLSSGLSGRVYSPLHF. The rearrangement links TRBV7-2 to TRBJ1-6; D perhaps matches TRBD1 (5 bases). Germline V gene data show CDR1 as SGHTA and CDR2 as FQGNSA. The CDR3 totals 19 residues. V shed 2 bases and J shed 8 bases, with 25 bases lying between them.

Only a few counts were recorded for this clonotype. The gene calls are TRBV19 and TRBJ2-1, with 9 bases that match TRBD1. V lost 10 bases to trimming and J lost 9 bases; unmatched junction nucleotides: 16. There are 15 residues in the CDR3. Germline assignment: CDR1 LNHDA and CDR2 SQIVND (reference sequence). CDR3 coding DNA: TGTGCCACCAACCGGGGACAGGGTTTTGGCGGTGAGCAGTTCTTC. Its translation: CATNRGQGFGGEQFF. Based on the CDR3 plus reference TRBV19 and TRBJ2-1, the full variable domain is DGGITQSPKYLFRKEGQNVTLSCEQNLNHDAMYWYRQDPGQGLRLIYYSQIVNDFQKGDIAEGYSVSREKKESFPLTVTSAQKNPTAFYLCATNRGQGFGGEQFFGPGTRLTVL.

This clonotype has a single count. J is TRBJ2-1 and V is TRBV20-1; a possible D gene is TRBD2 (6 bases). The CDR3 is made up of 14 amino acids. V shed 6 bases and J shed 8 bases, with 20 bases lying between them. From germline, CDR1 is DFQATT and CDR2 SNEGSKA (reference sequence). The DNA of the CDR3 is TGCAGTGCGCCCGGGACTCCCGGCGAGTATGAGCAGTTCTTC. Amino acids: CSAPGTPGEYEQFF.

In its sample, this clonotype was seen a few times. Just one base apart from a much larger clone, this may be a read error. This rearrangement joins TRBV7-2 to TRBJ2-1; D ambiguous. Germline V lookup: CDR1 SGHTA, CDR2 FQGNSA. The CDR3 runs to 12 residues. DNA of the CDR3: TGTGCCAGCAGCTTAGCTTACAATGAGCAGTCCTTC. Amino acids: CASSLAYNEQSF.

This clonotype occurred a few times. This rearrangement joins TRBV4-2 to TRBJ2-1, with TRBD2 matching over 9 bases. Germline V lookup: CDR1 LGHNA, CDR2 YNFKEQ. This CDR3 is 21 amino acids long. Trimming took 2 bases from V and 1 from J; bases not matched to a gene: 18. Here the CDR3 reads CASSQRISGLAPAESYNEQFF. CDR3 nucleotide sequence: TGTGCCAGCAGCCAACGGATCTCGGGACTAGCCCCTGCGGAATCCTACAATGAGCAGTTCTTC.

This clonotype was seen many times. The CDR3 reads CASSTIGGRSYEQYF. DNA of the CDR3: TGCGCCAGCAGCACCATCGGGGGGAGGTCCTACGAGCAGTACTTC. The genes are TRBV5-1 and TRBJ2-7, with 7 bases identical to TRBD2. The junction had 8 bases not matched to a gene; V was cut back by 4 bases and J by 1 base. CDR1 is SGHRS, CDR2 YFSETQ, per germline. This CDR3 has 15 amino acids.

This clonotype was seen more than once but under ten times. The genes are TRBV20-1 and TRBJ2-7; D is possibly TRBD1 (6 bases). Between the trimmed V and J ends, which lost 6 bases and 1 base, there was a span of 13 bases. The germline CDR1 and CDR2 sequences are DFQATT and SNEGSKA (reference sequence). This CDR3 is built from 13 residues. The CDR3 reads CSAVRDISYEQYF. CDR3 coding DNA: TGCAGTGCGGTCCGGGACATTTCCTACGAGCAGTACTTC.

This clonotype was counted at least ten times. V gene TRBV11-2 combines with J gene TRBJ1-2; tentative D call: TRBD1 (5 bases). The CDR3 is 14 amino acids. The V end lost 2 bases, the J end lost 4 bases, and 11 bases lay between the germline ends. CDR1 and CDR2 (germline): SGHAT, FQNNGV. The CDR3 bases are TGTGCCAGCAGCTTAATCCAGGGTGCCTATGGCTACACCTTC. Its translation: CASSLIQGAYGYTF. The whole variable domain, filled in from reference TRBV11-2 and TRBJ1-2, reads EAGVAQSPRYKIIEKRQSVAFWCNPISGHATLYWYQQILGQGPKLLIQFQNNGVVDDSQLPKDRFSAERLKGVDSTLKIQPAKLEDSAVYLCASSLIQGAYGYTFGSGTRLTVV.

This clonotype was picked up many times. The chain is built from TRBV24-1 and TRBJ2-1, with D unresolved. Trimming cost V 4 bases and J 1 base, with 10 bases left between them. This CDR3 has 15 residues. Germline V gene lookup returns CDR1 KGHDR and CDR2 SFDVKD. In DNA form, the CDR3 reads TGTGCCACCAGTGAAGCTGCGATGTCCTACAATGAGCAGTTCTTC. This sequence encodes CATSEAAMSYNEQFF.